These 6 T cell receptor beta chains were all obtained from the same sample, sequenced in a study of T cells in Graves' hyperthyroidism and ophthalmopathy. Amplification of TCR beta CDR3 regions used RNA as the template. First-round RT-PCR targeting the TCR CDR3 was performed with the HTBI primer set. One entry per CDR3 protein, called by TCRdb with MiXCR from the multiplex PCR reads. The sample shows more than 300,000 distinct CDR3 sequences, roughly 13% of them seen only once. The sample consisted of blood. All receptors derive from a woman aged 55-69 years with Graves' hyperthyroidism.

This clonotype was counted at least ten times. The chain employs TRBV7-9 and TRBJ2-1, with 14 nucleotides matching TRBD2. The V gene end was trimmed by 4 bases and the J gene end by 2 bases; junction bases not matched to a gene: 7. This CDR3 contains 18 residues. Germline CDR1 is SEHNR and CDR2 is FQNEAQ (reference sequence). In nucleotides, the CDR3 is TGTGCCAGCAGCTCCGGGACTAGCGGGAGAAGGGCCTACAATGAGCAGTTCTTC. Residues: CASSSGTSGRRAYNEQFF.

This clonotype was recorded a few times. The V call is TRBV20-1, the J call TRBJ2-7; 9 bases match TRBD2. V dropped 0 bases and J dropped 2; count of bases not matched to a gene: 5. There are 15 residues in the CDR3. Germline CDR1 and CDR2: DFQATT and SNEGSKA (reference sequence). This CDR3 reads CSARDYLAGTYEQYF. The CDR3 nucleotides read TGCAGTGCTAGAGATTACCTAGCGGGAACCTACGAGCAGTACTTC.

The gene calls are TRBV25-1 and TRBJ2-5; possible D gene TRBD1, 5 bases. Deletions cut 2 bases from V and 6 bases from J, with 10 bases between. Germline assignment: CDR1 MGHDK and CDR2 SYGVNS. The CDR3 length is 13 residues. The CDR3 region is CASSEGARKTQYF. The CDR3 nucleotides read TGTGCCAGCAGTGAAGGGGCTCGAAAGACCCAGTACTTC.

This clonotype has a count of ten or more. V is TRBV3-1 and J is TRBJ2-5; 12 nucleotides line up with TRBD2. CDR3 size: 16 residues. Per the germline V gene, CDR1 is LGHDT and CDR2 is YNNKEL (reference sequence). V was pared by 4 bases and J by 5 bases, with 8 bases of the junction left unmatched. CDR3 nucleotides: TGTGCCAGCAGCCTGACTAGCGGGAGCGGATGGGAGACCCAGTACTTC. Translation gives CASSLTSGSGWETQYF.

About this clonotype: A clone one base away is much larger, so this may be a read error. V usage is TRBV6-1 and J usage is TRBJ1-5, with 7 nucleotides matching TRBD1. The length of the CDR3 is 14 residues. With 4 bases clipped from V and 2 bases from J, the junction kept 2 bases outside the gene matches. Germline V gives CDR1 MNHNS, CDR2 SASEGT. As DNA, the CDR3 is TGTGCCAGCAGTGCCGACAGGGGCAATCAGCCCCAGCATTTT. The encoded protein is CASSADRGNQPQHF.

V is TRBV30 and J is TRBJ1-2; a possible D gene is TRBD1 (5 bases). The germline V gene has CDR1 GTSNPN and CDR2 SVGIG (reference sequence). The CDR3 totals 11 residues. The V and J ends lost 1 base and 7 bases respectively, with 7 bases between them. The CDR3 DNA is TGTGCCTGGAGTGCGAGGGGTGGCTACACCTTC. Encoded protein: CAWSARGGYTF.